This TCR beta chain was identified during a study of cytomegalovirus exposure and HLA in healthy donors. Whole-study results and caveats: Later work found most CMV-associated TCR beta chains apparently HLA-restricted. Analysis performed later showed TCR beta chains linked to HLA being more clonally expanded than equally common others. Later, TCR association rates were found to vary by HLA locus, highest for DRB1 and lowest for HLA-C. At a 0.05 false discovery rate, a later analysis found some 17,000 TCR beta sequences to be associated with HLA alleles.

To note about this clone: Its antigen is not known.

With 60 Vbeta and 13 Jbeta primers, the PCR was carried out. Measured with immunoSEQ multiplex PCR; TCRdb has only the in-frame clones, and not every one. The sample has about 150,000 clones, about four fifths seen once. The sequence was collected from a young man in good health and CMV-seropositive. The sequencing input was PBMCs.

The CDR3 nucleotides are TGTGCCAGCAGCCCCGGGGGTGGTCAAGAGACCCAGTACTTC. This translates into CASSPGGGQETQYF. V is TRBV5-4 and J is TRBJ2-5; D may be TRBD2 (6 bases). V was cut by 4 bases and J by 2 bases, with 12 bases left in between. There are 14 residues in the CDR3. Germline-derived CDR1 and CDR2 are SGHNT and YYREEE (reference sequence).